The text below deals with one T cell receptor (beta chain). The specificity of this receptor is unknown. No qualities accompany the bases; no much larger clone lies one base away. The data are from a study of blood T cell repertoires in COVID-19 (dated by TCRdb to between 2020 and 2021). Turning to the overall study: The collaborator samples originated in the United States, Italy and Spain and spanned the acute and convalescent phases of COVID-19. Samples were obtained from the ongoing ImmuneRACE study (first 160 participants) and from over a thousand subjects provided by 6 global collaborators. The repertoires were made available in a free public database intended to serve as a resource for research on the immune response to SARS-CoV-2. The dataset comprised deeply sampled blood TCRbeta repertoires from subjects exposed to, actively infected with, or recovered from COVID-19. A de-identified subject ID, COVID-19 status, age in years and sex were almost always included in the sample metadata. HLA class I and class II types, where available, came from metadata supplied by the sample provider rather than from assay-based typing. The prospective study material was composed of cDNA or gDNA derived from T cells, B-cell-depleted T cells, or PBMCs.

General study outcomes and caveats: How much clinical and demographic metadata was included differed by source and by participant, and the metadata was provided uncurated.

The germline V gene sets CDR1 to MDHEN and CDR2 to SYDVKM. CDR3 length: 16 amino acids, cysteine to phenylalanine. Only the CDR3 region is kept as DNA, spanning 48 bases read in frame from base 1. Trimming costs V 5 bases and J 0 bases, and their ends lie 14 bases apart. At one collaborating source in Seattle, patients were enrolled during active infection and were followed longitudinally through the course of disease. Whole blood was collected in K2EDTA tubes by collaborating institutions according to the institutions' own protocols. For TCRbeta analysis, collaborators shipped samples in one of three forms: frozen whole blood, isolated PBMCs, or DNA extracted from either of those sample types. TCRbeta CDR3 regions were amplified from genomic DNA using the immunoSEQ Assay, a bias-controlled multiplex PCR. In the source study's methods: Within the assay, amplification of reference gene primers was used to estimate how many nucleated cells each sample contained. To quantify the absolute abundance of each unique TCRbeta CDR3 rearrangement, sequence reads were collapsed and filtered. For each sample, productive Simpson clonality was calculated by taking the square root of Simpson's diversity index across productive rearrangements. TCRdb mirrors the immuneACCESS table, restricted to in-frame sequences. Some clones are absent from its copies; in checked studies, under half trace to an unresolved V gene, and the reason for the others is unknown. V, J and clone size were drawn from that table, and D and trimming were deduced from the DNA. Present in this sample are roughly 330,000 clones, around 90% of which were seen just once. The ten largest account for approximately 9.9% of the sample.

The clonotype originates from a man aged 25 to 40 with COVID-19, enrolled during active disease. Material: peripheral blood. The sequence links TRBV28 to TRBJ2-1; the D gene identity is not certain. The encoded CDR3 is CASSATFASSYNEQFF. The sequenced DNA: TGTGCCAGCAGTGCAACCTTCGCCAGCTCCTACAATGAGCAGTTCTTC.